This TCR beta chain was profiled in a study of shared clonotypes between healthy human individuals. Measured with immunoSEQ multiplex PCR; TCRdb has only the in-frame clones, and not every one. The sample lists 2 million to 3 million clones, approximately 94% occurring once. As to this clone: Other DNA sequences in the same sample also yield this CDR3.

The CDR3 totals 13 residues. Trimming stripped 4 bases from V and 4 bases from J, with 10 bases between. The germline CDR1 and CDR2 sequences are MNHEY and SVGAGI. Free of recent acute infections or vaccinations, the donors were healthy HIV-negative adults. The chain has TRBV6-5 and TRBJ1-2; no reliable D call. The sequence was obtained from a young man in good health. Some clones in this sample may be carry-over from other donors' samples. The specimen sequenced was naive CD4+ T cells from PBMCs. Subset: CD45RA+ positively selected. The CDR3 sequence is CASSSREGYGYTF. CDR3 sequence (DNA): TGTGCCAGCAGTTCGAGAGAAGGCTATGGCTACACCTTC.